The 3 T cell receptor beta chains reported below all come from one sample, sequenced in a study of cytomegalovirus exposure and HLA in healthy donors. 60 Vbeta and 13 Jbeta primers were used in PCR. Repertoires were generated with immunoSEQ multiplex PCR, while TCRdb's copy carries only in-frame clones and drops some. This table has about 100,000 clones, over 75% appearing once. Source material: PBMCs. Every receptor here comes from a man younger than 40 in good health and CMV-seronegative.

This chain uses TRBV10-3 with TRBJ1-1, with D unclear. Trimming shortened V by 8 bases and J by 0 bases, and 13 bases separated the two germline ends. This CDR3 contains 14 residues. CDR1 is ENHRY, CDR2 SYGVKD, per germline. CDR3 in amino acids: CAIRGGGMNTEAFF. The CDR3 region has the DNA TGTGCCATCCGGGGAGGAGGTATGAACACTGAAGCTTTCTTT.

The chain has TRBV10-1 and TRBJ1-1; 8 nucleotides agree with TRBD1. This CDR3 is built from 16 residues. The germline gives CDR1 WNHNN, CDR2 SYGVQD (reference sequence). After removal of 0 bases from V and 5 bases from J, the junction contained 8 bases not matched to a gene. The CDR3 DNA reads TGCGCCAGCAGTGAGTCGTGGGCCAGGGGGCGGACTGAAGCTTTCTTT. It translates to CASSESWARGRTEAFF.

This clone was recorded a few times. The J gene is TRBJ2-5, the V gene TRBV5-1; 13 nucleotides agree with TRBD2. The V and J ends lost 0 bases and 4 bases, in that order; junction bases with no gene match: 0. The germline V gene has CDR1 SGHRS and CDR2 YFSETQ. CDR3 size: 15 residues. The CDR3 coding sequence is TGCGCCAGCAGCTTGGGACTAGCGGGAGGAGAGACCCAGTACTTC. Translation: CASSLGLAGGETQYF.